The T cell receptor (beta chain) described here comes from a study of blood T cell repertoires in COVID-19. Study-level background: Acute-phase and convalescent COVID-19 samples originated in the United States, Italy and Spain. From T cells, B-cell-depleted T cells, or PBMCs came the material, which was cDNA or gDNA.

Original processing methods: The authors estimated nucleated cell counts from reference gene primer amplification. Libraries were prepared by immunoSEQ multiplex PCR; TCRdb keeps only in-frame clonotypes and omits some of them. Clone size and the V and J calls come from that table; the DNA yielded D and trimming. The profile shows over 200,000 clones, about 90% of them singletons. This CDR3 region has 15 residues. The V end was cut by 2 bases, the J end by 3 bases, with 17 bases between. CDR1 is SQVTM, CDR2 ANQGSEA, per germline. This clone was seen only a few times. The genes are TRBV29-1 and TRBJ2-7; a weak D match, TRBD2 (6 bases). The origin of this receptor is a woman aged 45-65 years with acute or convalescent COVID-19. Sample: peripheral blood. CDR3 protein: CSVEYSGGINYEQYF. CDR3 DNA sequence: TGCAGCGTTGAATATTCGGGCGGGATAAACTACGAGCAGTACTTC.